The present T cell receptor (beta chain) was sequenced within a study of cytomegalovirus exposure and HLA in healthy donors. 60 Vbeta and 13 Jbeta primers were used in PCR. Clones were sequenced by immunoSEQ multiplex PCR, and TCRdb holds only the in-frame ones, with some missing. The sample yields more than 95,000 clones, about 71% seen once. As for this clone: This CDR3 fails to terminate in the conserved phenylalanine or tryptophan, so it likely reflects a read error. Because the CDR3's place on the DNA is in doubt, the DNA is left out and the CDR3 is given as listed by TCRdb.

The CDR3 sequence runs 12 residues, both termini included. Looked up from germline, CDR1 is SQVTM and CDR2 is ANQGSEA. This rearrangement joins TRBV29-1 to TRBJ2-7; TRBD2, the table's D call, lacks a check against the DNA. This receptor was identified in a woman in her forties or fifties in good health and CMV-seronegative. The sample was PBMCs. CDR3: CSVLFSAGSEIG.